This T cell receptor beta chain was recorded in a study of post-analysis software for immune sequencing data. Overall study: Patients with relapsing-remitting, secondary progressive and progressive-relapsing multiple sclerosis courses were all represented. Broader study findings: Roughly 5 TRBV segments, TRBV5-6, TRBV5-1 and TRBV20-1 among them, were found more frequent in patients than controls. People with multiple sclerosis had a significantly lower normalized Chao1 diversity than controls did. Clustering by F measure revealed strong co-clustering among samples prepared together in one batch.

This clonotype came up a few times. Antigen unknown. Trimming at V came to 7 bases and at J to 4 bases, leaving 4 bases not matched to a gene. Germline V gene sequence: CDR1 SQVTM, CDR2 ANQGSEA. The CDR3 is made up of 13 amino acids. Tagging with unique molecular identifiers was a feature of the TCR beta cDNA libraries. When roughly 1 to 10 million T cells were used, they gave 500,000 or so cDNA molecules. From the PCR reads, TCRdb called clonotypes with MiXCR, one entry per CDR3 protein. This repertoire shows about 770,000 distinct CDR3 sequences, about half found once; its top ten account for roughly 5%.

The sequence was collected from a girl aged 10-17 years with multiple sclerosis. This chain joins TRBV29-1 and TRBJ2-1; 10 nucleotides align to TRBD2. Sequencing was carried out using blood. CDR3 in DNA: TGCAGCGCCGGGACTAGCGTTTACAATGAGCAGTTCTTC. Encoded protein: CSAGTSVYNEQFF.